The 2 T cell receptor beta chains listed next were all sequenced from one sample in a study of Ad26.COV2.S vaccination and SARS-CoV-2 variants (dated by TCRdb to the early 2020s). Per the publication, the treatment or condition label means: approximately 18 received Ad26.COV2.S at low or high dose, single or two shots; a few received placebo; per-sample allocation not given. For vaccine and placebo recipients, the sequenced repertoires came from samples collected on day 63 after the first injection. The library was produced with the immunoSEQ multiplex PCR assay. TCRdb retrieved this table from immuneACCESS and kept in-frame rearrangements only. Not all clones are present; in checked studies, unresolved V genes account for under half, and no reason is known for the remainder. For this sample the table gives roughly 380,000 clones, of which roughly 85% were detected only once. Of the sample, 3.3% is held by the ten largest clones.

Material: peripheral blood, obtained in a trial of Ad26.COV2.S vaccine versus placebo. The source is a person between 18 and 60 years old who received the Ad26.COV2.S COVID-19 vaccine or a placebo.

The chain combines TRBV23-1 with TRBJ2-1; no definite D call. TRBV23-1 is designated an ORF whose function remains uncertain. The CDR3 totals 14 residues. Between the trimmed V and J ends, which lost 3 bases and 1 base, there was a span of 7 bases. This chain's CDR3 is CASSHRGSYNEQFF. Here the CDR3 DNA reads TGCGCCAGCAGTCACCGCGGTTCCTACAATGAGCAGTTCTTC.

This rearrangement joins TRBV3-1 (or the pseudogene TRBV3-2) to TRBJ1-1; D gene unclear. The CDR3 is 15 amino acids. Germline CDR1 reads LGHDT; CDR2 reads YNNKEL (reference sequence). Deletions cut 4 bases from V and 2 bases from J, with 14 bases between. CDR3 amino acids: CASSPERANNTEAFF. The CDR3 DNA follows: TGTGCCAGCAGCCCCGAAAGGGCCAACAACACTGAAGCTTTCTTT.